A selection of T cell receptor beta chains follows, all from one sample in a study of T cell responses to AZD1222 COVID-19 vaccine. Sequencing was performed with immunoSEQ multiplex PCR; in TCRdb, only in-frame clones are kept and a portion is missing. The sample has about 160,000 clones, roughly 94% seen once. Specimen: peripheral blood, collected 28 days after the second AZD1222 dose. The receptors were gathered from an adult who received the AZD1222 COVID-19 vaccine. Both conserved end residues are part of each CDR3. The D gene is left open where the match is weak. Some rows mark clone size as missing; the rest say once, few, many or name a class of expanded clone.

J: TRBJ2-1
D: -
size: -
V: TRBV6-6
CDR3: CASSLTKTNEQFF
DNA: TGTGCCAGCAGTCTGACAAAAACGAATGAGCAGTTCTTC

J: TRBJ1-1
D: TRBD1
size: -
V: TRBV29-1
CDR3: CSVAFAGGGVGTEAFF
DNA: TGCAGCGTTGCTTTTGCAGGGGGCGGGGTGGGCACTGAAGCTTTCTTT

J: TRBJ2-3
D: -
size: -
V: TRBV12-3/TRBV12-4
CDR3: CASTLAFPDTQYF
DNA: TGTGCCAGCACCCTCGCTTTCCCAGATACGCAGTATTTT

J: TRBJ2-7
D: TRBD1
size: once
V: TRBV19
CDR3: CATTGLKRDEDEQYF
DNA: TGTGCCACGACAGGGCTGAAAAGGGACGAGGACGAGCAGTACTTC

J: TRBJ1-2
D: -
size: once
V: TRBV3-1/TRBV3-2
CDR3: CASSPGGMRGYTF
DNA: TGTGCCAGCAGCCCGGGAGGGATGCGAGGCTACACCTTC

J: TRBJ1-2
D: -
size: -
V: TRBV12-3/TRBV12-4
CDR3: CASSFNYGYTF
DNA: TGTGCCAGCAGTTTCAACTATGGCTACACCTTC

J: TRBJ2-5
D: -
size: -
V: TRBV6-5
CDR3: CASRSGQTHQEQYF
DNA: TGTGCCAGCAGGTCGGGGCAGACTCATCAAGAGCAGTACTTC

J: TRBJ2-7
D: -
size: -
V: TRBV9
CDR3: CASSAHRVAMSDEQYF
DNA: TGTGCCAGCAGCGCCCACAGGGTAGCGATGTCTGACGAGCAGTACTTC

J: TRBJ2-7
D: -
size: -
V: TRBV5-1
CDR3: CASSLGEGFSYEQYF
DNA: TGCGCCAGCAGCTTGGGAGAGGGATTCTCCTACGAGCAGTACTTC

J: TRBJ2-3
D: TRBD2
size: -
V: TRBV3-1/TRBV3-2
CDR3: CASSGWTSGGLTDTQYF
DNA: TGTGCCAGCAGCGGGTGGACTAGCGGGGGGCTCACAGATACGCAGTATTTT

J: TRBJ1-3
D: -
size: -
V: TRBV12-3/TRBV12-4
CDR3: CASSLLENTIYF
DNA: TGTGCCAGCAGTCTTCTTGAGAACACCATATATTTT

J: TRBJ1-5
D: -
size: -
V: TRBV27
CDR3: CASSPSLGEANEPQHF
DNA: TGTGCCAGCAGTCCCTCATTGGGGGAAGCTAATGAGCCCCAGCATTTT

J: TRBJ1-2
D: -
size: -
V: TRBV5-1
CDR3: CASSAGVGGYTF
DNA: TGCGCCAGCAGCGCAGGGGTAGGTGGCTACACCTTC

J: TRBJ2-7
D: -
size: -
V: TRBV7-9
CDR3: CASSLPQGGEQYF
DNA: TGTGCCAGCAGCCTTCCACAGGGCGGCGAGCAGTACTTC

J: TRBJ2-4
D: TRBD2
size: many
V: TRBV5-6
CDR3: CASSFGSGKNIQYF
DNA: TGTGCCAGCAGCTTTGGTAGCGGGAAAAACATTCAGTACTTC

J: TRBJ2-7
D: -
size: -
V: TRBV9
CDR3: CASSNQGYLDEQYF
DNA: TGTGCCAGCAGCAACCAGGGTTACCTCGACGAGCAGTACTTC

J: TRBJ1-1
D: -
size: -
V: TRBV9
CDR3: CASSPAGGLQAFF
DNA: TGTGCCAGCAGCCCCGCTGGGGGCCTCCAAGCTTTCTTT

J: TRBJ2-5
D: -
size: -
V: TRBV18
CDR3: CASSPGYRQETQYF
DNA: TGTGCCAGCTCACCAGGATACAGGCAAGAGACCCAGTACTTC

J: TRBJ1-6
D: -
size: -
V: TRBV28
CDR3: CASSPWTGGSPLHF
DNA: TGTGCCAGCAGTCCGTGGACGGGGGGCTCACCCCTCCACTTT

J: TRBJ1-5
D: -
size: -
V: TRBV4-1
CDR3: CASSQARGWNQPQHF
DNA: TGCGCCAGCAGCCAAGCGCGGGGGTGGAATCAGCCCCAGCATTTT

J: TRBJ1-6
D: -
size: once
V: TRBV3-1/TRBV3-2
CDR3: CASSQGNVSPLHF
DNA: TGTGCCAGCAGCCAGGGTAACGTTTCACCCCTCCACTTT

J: TRBJ2-5
D: TRBD2
size: -
V: TRBV2
CDR3: CASSNLASGTQYF
DNA: TGTGCCAGCAGTAATTTGGCTAGCGGAACCCAGTACTTC

J: TRBJ1-2
D: -
size: -
V: TRBV10-3
CDR3: CAISESGGYGYTF
DNA: TGTGCCATCAGTGAGTCGGGTGGCTATGGCTACACCTTC

J: TRBJ1-4
D: TRBD1
size: -
V: TRBV12-3/TRBV12-4
CDR3: CASTQGALEKLFF
DNA: TGTGCCAGCACACAGGGGGCGCTTGAAAAACTGTTTTTT

J: TRBJ1-4
D: -
size: -
V: TRBV28
CDR3: CASSLGVLRNEKLFF
DNA: TGTGCCAGCAGTTTAGGGGTGTTAAGAAATGAAAAACTGTTTTTT

J: TRBJ1-2
D: TRBD1
size: -
V: TRBV27
CDR3: CASRSWQGAAGYTF
DNA: TGTGCCAGCAGATCTTGGCAGGGGGCCGCGGGCTACACCTTC

J: TRBJ1-2
D: -
size: -
V: TRBV21-1
CDR3: CASSRGGDRLRQGYTF
DNA: TGTGCCAGCAGCCGCGGGGGAGACCGCCTTCGGCAAGGCTACACCTTC

J: TRBJ1-1
D: TRBD1
size: -
V: TRBV7-9
CDR3: CASSIRQGPEAFF
DNA: TGTGCCAGCAGCATTCGACAGGGACCTGAAGCTTTCTTT

J: TRBJ1-5
D: -
size: -
V: TRBV6-5
CDR3: CASSQAGARGQPQHF
DNA: TGTGCCAGCAGCCAAGCGGGGGCCAGGGGTCAGCCCCAGCATTTT

J: TRBJ2-3
D: TRBD2
size: once
V: TRBV27
CDR3: CASSLGSGGTDTQYF
DNA: TGTGCCAGCAGTTTAGGAAGCGGGGGTACAGATACGCAGTATTTT

J: TRBJ2-1
D: -
size: -
V: TRBV7-9
CDR3: CASSFWQRGGIGQFF
DNA: TGTGCCAGCAGCTTTTGGCAGAGGGGAGGCATTGGGCAGTTCTTC

J: TRBJ2-1
D: TRBD2
size: -
V: TRBV11-3
CDR3: CASSLGPVSAGGPRNEQFF
DNA: TGTGCCAGCAGCTTAGGACCGGTCTCAGCGGGGGGGCCTCGCAATGAGCAGTTCTTC

J: TRBJ2-4
D: -
size: -
V: TRBV11-2
CDR3: CASSSDLLAKNIQYF
DNA: TGTGCCAGCAGCTCCGATCTCCTAGCCAAAAACATTCAGTACTTC

J: TRBJ1-1
D: -
size: -
V: TRBV7-9
CDR3: CASPSGLTEAFF
DNA: TGTGCCAGCCCCTCAGGGTTGACTGAAGCTTTCTTT

J: TRBJ1-4
D: TRBD1
size: -
V: TRBV9
CDR3: CASSGGDRAGSTNEKLFF
DNA: TGTGCCAGCAGCGGAGGGGACAGGGCCGGGTCAACTAATGAAAAACTGTTTTTT

J: TRBJ1-1
D: -
size: few
V: TRBV6-5
CDR3: CASSYLTENTEAFF
DNA: TGTGCCAGCAGTTACTTGACAGAGAACACTGAAGCTTTCTTT

J: TRBJ2-3
D: -
size: -
V: TRBV14
CDR3: CASSQGPPLVDLTDTQYF
DNA: TGTGCCAGCAGCCAAGGCCCGCCCTTGGTGGATCTCACAGATACGCAGTATTTT

J: TRBJ2-7
D: TRBD2
size: -
V: TRBV2
CDR3: CASSEPRLAVSYEQYF
DNA: TGTGCCAGCAGTGAGCCCCGACTAGCGGTATCCTACGAGCAGTACTTC

J: TRBJ1-2
D: TRBD1
size: -
V: TRBV4-1
CDR3: CASSREGQGDGYTF
DNA: TGCGCCAGCAGCCGTGAGGGACAGGGAGATGGCTACACCTTC

J: TRBJ2-2
D: -
size: -
V: TRBV30
CDR3: CAWSQRQGGRYTGELFF
DNA: TGTGCCTGGAGTCAACGACAGGGAGGAAGGTACACCGGGGAGCTGTTTTTT

J: TRBJ2-1
D: -
size: once
V: TRBV6-6
CDR3: CASSYGRASSYNEQFF
DNA: TGTGCCAGCAGTTACGGACGGGCGAGCTCCTACAATGAGCAGTTCTTC

J: TRBJ2-3
D: -
size: -
V: TRBV19
CDR3: CASSSGGPGADTQYF
DNA: TGTGCCAGTAGTAGCGGGGGCCCCGGGGCAGATACGCAGTATTTT

J: TRBJ1-1
D: -
size: -
V: TRBV19
CDR3: CASMAENTEAFF
DNA: TGTGCCAGTATGGCGGAAAACACTGAAGCTTTCTTT

J: TRBJ1-1
D: -
size: -
V: TRBV6-6
CDR3: CAGGRGMNTEAFF
DNA: TGTGCCGGCGGAAGGGGTATGAACACTGAAGCTTTCTTT

J: TRBJ1-5
D: -
size: -
V: TRBV10-2
CDR3: CASSSGRDQPQHF
DNA: TGCGCCAGCAGTTCTGGCAGAGATCAGCCCCAGCATTTT

J: TRBJ2-7
D: -
size: once
V: TRBV6-2/TRBV6-3
CDR3: CASSRQFSYEQYF
DNA: TGTGCCAGCAGTAGACAATTCTCCTACGAGCAGTACTTC

J: TRBJ1-2
D: -
size: -
V: TRBV28
CDR3: CAHGYDSTGRYGYTF
DNA: TGTGCCCATGGGTATGACTCGACAGGACGCTATGGCTACACCTTC

J: TRBJ1-4
D: TRBD1
size: -
V: TRBV14
CDR3: CASSQRDRVNEKLFF
DNA: TGTGCCAGCAGCCAGAGGGACAGGGTTAATGAAAAACTGTTTTTT

J: TRBJ1-2
D: -
size: -
V: TRBV12-3/TRBV12-4
CDR3: CASSLGGQNGYTF
DNA: TGTGCCAGCAGTTTAGGAGGGCAGAATGGCTACACCTTC

J: TRBJ1-5
D: -
size: -
V: TRBV7-8
CDR3: CASREDSNQPQHF
DNA: TGTGCCAGCAGGGAAGATAGCAATCAGCCCCAGCATTTT

J: TRBJ2-7
D: TRBD1
size: -
V: TRBV7-2
CDR3: CASSSRTGVYEQYF
DNA: TGTGCCAGCAGCTCTAGGACAGGGGTCTACGAGCAGTACTTC

J: TRBJ2-2
D: -
size: -
V: TRBV6-2/TRBV6-3
CDR3: CASSQGQNTGELFF
DNA: TGTGCCAGCAGCCAGGGACAGAACACCGGGGAGCTGTTTTTT

J: TRBJ1-1
D: TRBD1
size: -
V: TRBV11-2
CDR3: CASSYTGVTEAFF
DNA: TGTGCCAGCAGCTACACAGGGGTCACTGAAGCTTTCTTT

J: TRBJ2-2
D: TRBD1
size: -
V: TRBV6-5
CDR3: CASSRQGAGELFF
DNA: TGTGCCAGCAGTAGACAGGGGGCCGGGGAGCTGTTTTTT

J: TRBJ1-1
D: TRBD1
size: -
V: TRBV11-2
CDR3: CASSSRQGIPEAFF
DNA: TGTGCCAGCAGCTCAAGACAGGGGATCCCTGAAGCTTTCTTT

J: TRBJ2-7
D: -
size: -
V: TRBV6-6
CDR3: CASWWRDEQYF
DNA: TGTGCCAGCTGGTGGAGGGACGAGCAGTACTTC

J: TRBJ1-6
D: TRBD1
size: once
V: TRBV19
CDR3: CASRDRVNSPLHF
DNA: TGTGCCAGTCGGGACAGGGTGAATTCACCCCTCCACTTT

J: TRBJ2-7
D: TRBD1
size: -
V: TRBV5-4
CDR3: CASSRDRPGEQYF
DNA: TGTGCCAGCAGTCGGGACAGGCCGGGGGAGCAGTACTTC

J: TRBJ1-2
D: -
size: -
V: TRBV27
CDR3: CASSLLKGQDGYTF
DNA: TGTGCCAGCAGTCTACTGAAGGGACAAGATGGCTACACCTTC

J: TRBJ1-6
D: -
size: -
V: TRBV19
CDR3: CASGLGTQNSPLHF
DNA: TGTGCCAGTGGCCTTGGGACACAAAATTCACCCCTCCACTTT